These 30 T cell receptor beta chains originate from one sample sequenced in a study of graft-versus-host responses after intestinal transplantation (dated by TCRdb to about 2021). In light of the paper, this sample's time point label describes: cells obtained before transplantation from donor or recipient. Library method: the immunoSEQ multiplex PCR assay. Here the immuneACCESS table is served through TCRdb, limited to in-frame sequences with V and J called. Missing clones are a known gap in these copies; in checked studies unresolved V genes cover under half, and the rest lacks a known reason. Recorded for this sample are several thousand clones; around 26% of them occurred a single time. The ten most abundant clones make up approximately 4.9% of the sample. Sequenced material: alloreactive CD4+ T cells from a mixed lymphocyte reaction culture, taken before intestinal transplant. In the paper's terms, the cell subset or site label means: CFSE-low proliferating T cells sorted from approximately six-day pre-transplant mixed lymphocyte reaction (GvH or HvG direction). The receptor source for this set is a human patient who received an intestinal transplant.

The chain carries TRBV5-1 and TRBJ1-5, with D hard to call. The CDR3 is made up of 19 amino acids. Trimming shortened V by 4 bases and J by 3 bases, and 26 bases separated the two germline ends. Germline V gives CDR1 SGHRS, CDR2 YFSETQ. The CDR3 DNA reads TGCGCCAGCAGCCCCGCGGGAGGGTCCCTCCCAGACCCCAATCAGCCCCAGCATTTT. Its translation is CASSPAGGSLPDPNQPQHF.

This clone is labeled as medium-sized. This chain links TRBV10-2 with TRBJ2-2, with 9 bases identical to TRBD2. CDR1 and CDR2 from the germline V gene are WSHSY and SAAADI. V dropped 6 bases and J dropped 6; count of bases not matched to a gene: 8. The length of the CDR3 is 15 residues. The CDR3 reads CASSGGLAIAGELFF. In DNA form, the CDR3 reads TGCGCCAGCAGCGGGGGACTAGCAATAGCCGGGGAGCTGTTTTTT.

The DNA for the CDR3 is TGTGCCAGTAGTGGCGGGGTATCCGGGGAGCTGTTTTTT. The encoded protein is CASSGGVSGELFF. The chain employs TRBV19 and TRBJ2-2, with a weak D call TRBD2 (6 bases). CDR1 LNHDA and CDR2 SQIVND come from the germline V gene (reference sequence). The germline V and J ends were trimmed by 5 bases and 6 bases, with 10 bases remaining between them. The CDR3 extends over 13 amino acids. Using reference TRBV19 and TRBJ2-2 for the parts outside the CDR3, the full variable domain is DGGITQSPKYLFRKEGQNVTLSCEQNLNHDAMYWYRQDPGQGLRLIYYSQIVNDFQKGDIAEGYSVSREKKESFPLTVTSAQKNPTAFYLCASSGGVSGELFFGEGSRLTVL.

In this sample, this clone turned up a few times. Here the CDR3 DNA reads TGTGCCAGCAGCTTAGTGGCCAGCTCCTACGAGCAGTACTTC. Translation gives CASSLVASSYEQYF. This chain connects TRBV11-1 to TRBJ2-7; D uncertain. The CDR3 contains 14 residues. V lost 1 base, J lost 0 bases, and 7 bases lay in between. Germline assignment: CDR1 SGHAT and CDR2 FQDESV (reference sequence).

This clone was counted a few times. The gene calls are TRBV5-4 and TRBJ2-7, with TRBD1 identical over 10 bases. Germline CDR1 and CDR2: SGHNT and YYREEE (reference sequence). With 5 bases clipped from V and 2 bases from J, the junction kept 1 base outside the gene matches. The CDR3 runs to 13 residues. CDR3 bases: TGTGCCAGCAGGGGACAGGGGACCTACGAGCAGTACTTC. It is translated as CASRGQGTYEQYF.

This clone is judged medium-sized. The chain uses TRBV5-8 and TRBJ1-1; D not resolved. Germline lookup yields CDR1 SGHTS and CDR2 YDEGEE. Deletions cut 2 bases from V and 5 bases from J, with 10 bases between. This CDR3 region has 13 residues. CDR3 protein: CASSLRLETEAFF. The CDR3 nucleotides read TGTGCCAGCAGCTTACGACTTGAGACTGAAGCTTTCTTT.

This clone was detected a few times. This rearrangement joins TRBV6-1 to TRBJ2-3; D not certain. Germline CDR1 and CDR2: MNHNS and SASEGT. V was cut by 6 bases and J by 5 bases, with 9 bases left in between. CDR3 length: 12 amino acids. CDR3 region: CASSLILDTQYF. In DNA, the CDR3 is TGTGCCAGCAGCTTAATTTTAGATACGCAGTATTTT.

The rearrangement joins TRBV10-2 to TRBJ2-1; no clear D gene. V was clipped by 8 bases and J by 4 bases, with 9 bases between them. CDR3 length: 12 amino acids. CDR1 and CDR2 from the germline V gene are WSHSY and SAAADI. The CDR3 spells CASRTSYNEQFF. CDR3 nucleotides: TGCGCCAGCCGGACGAGTTACAATGAGCAGTTCTTC.

The chain is built from TRBV11-3 and TRBJ2-7; 9 nucleotides line up with TRBD2. The junction had 9 bases not matched to a gene; V was cut back by 7 bases and J by 2 bases. The CDR3 is made up of 15 amino acids. Germline V gene sequence: CDR1 SGHNT, CDR2 YENEEA. For the CDR3, the DNA is TGTGCCAGCATGGTGGGAGTAGCGGGAGCCTACGAGCAGTACTTC. It specifies CASMVGVAGAYEQYF.

This clone is judged medium-sized. This chain links TRBV19 with TRBJ2-3; 12 bases line up with TRBD2. This CDR3 region has 15 residues. V gave up 2 bases and J gave up 4 bases; unmatched junction bases: 1. The germline gives CDR1 LNHDA, CDR2 SQIVND (reference sequence). CDR3 coding DNA: TGTGCCAGTAGTATATCTAGCGGGAGGGCAGATACGCAGTATTTT. Translating gives CASSISSGRADTQYF.

By proportion, this clone is large. V usage is TRBV2 and J usage is TRBJ1-2; D is perhaps TRBD1 (5 bases). The V gene lost 4 bases and the J gene lost 6 bases, with 15 bases spanning the gap. The CDR3 is made up of 14 amino acids. Germline V CDR1 and CDR2: SNHLY, FYNNEI. CDR3 protein: CASSVWGQGDGYTF. The CDR3 DNA is TGTGCCAGCAGTGTATGGGGCCAGGGCGATGGCTACACCTTC.

The chain employs TRBV7-3 and TRBJ2-7; 8 nucleotides agree with TRBD2. This CDR3 contains 14 residues. Germline values: CDR1 SGHTA, CDR2 FQGTGA. The ends lost 2 bases at V and 5 bases at J; junction bases unmatched: 5. The CDR3 DNA sequence: TGTGCCAGCAGCTTATACGGACTAGCCCACGAGCAGTACTTC. Translating gives CASSLYGLAHEQYF.

This clone was seen a handful of times. V is TRBV30 and J is TRBJ1-2; D is unclear. With 1 base removed from V and 2 bases from J, the gap between germline ends came to 5 bases. Germline lookup yields CDR1 GTSNPN and CDR2 SVGIG (reference sequence). The CDR3 is 12 residues long. Written as DNA, the CDR3 is TGTGCCTGGAGTGGAGGGAACTATGGCTACACCTTC. Its translation: CAWSGGNYGYTF.

About this clone itself: Possible read error: a much larger clone is one base away. This chain joins TRBV6-6 and TRBJ1-3; possible D gene TRBD1, 5 bases. Germline loops: CDR1 MNHNY, CDR2 SVGAGI (reference sequence). The CDR3 consists of 15 residues. Trimming took 0 bases from V and 1 from J, leaving 7 bases between them. The CDR3 nucleotides read TGTGCCAGCAGTTACTCGACAGTGTCTGGAAACACCATATATTTT. Translation gives CASSYSTVSGNTIYF.

The J gene is TRBJ2-5, the V gene TRBV6-5; D could derive from TRBD1 or TRBD2 (5 bases each). Germline V lookup: CDR1 MNHEY, CDR2 SVGAGI. Trimming pared 5 bases from V and 3 bases from J, leaving 13 bases between. The CDR3 covers 14 residues. The DNA for the CDR3 is TGTGCCAGCAGTGAATTTGGGGGAAAAGAGACCCAGTACTTC. This codes for CASSEFGGKETQYF.

The chain combines TRBV18 with TRBJ2-2; perhaps TRBD1 as D (6 bases). The CDR3 totals 16 residues. Germline loops: CDR1 KGHSH, CDR2 LQKENI. Trimming removed 8 bases at V and 4 bases at J, with 20 bases between. The CDR3 here is CASPFTQGTITGELFF. The CDR3 nucleotides read TGTGCCAGCCCCTTTACGCAGGGGACAATCACCGGGGAGCTGTTTTTT.

The chain carries TRBV19 and TRBJ1-1; maybe TRBD1 (5 bases). Germline lookup yields CDR1 LNHDA and CDR2 SQIVND (reference sequence). Trimming stripped 7 bases from V and 5 bases from J, with 14 bases between. CDR3 size: 13 residues. Written as DNA, the CDR3 is TGTGCCAGTACCCCAGACAGACGGACTGAAGCTTTCTTT. It is translated as CASTPDRRTEAFF.

The CDR3 is CASSPEVGFNSPLHF. CDR3 sequence (DNA): TGTGCCAGCAGCCCCGAGGTGGGTTTTAATTCACCCCTCCACTTT. The rearrangement uses TRBV2 and TRBJ1-6; D unresolved. This CDR3 comprises 15 residues. With 6 bases removed from V and 6 bases from J, the gap between germline ends came to 15 bases. Germline V gene lookup returns CDR1 SNHLY and CDR2 FYNNEI.

The chain carries TRBV4-1 and TRBJ2-6, with D perhaps TRBD1 (6 bases). V was cut by 0 bases and J by 0 bases, with 15 bases left in between. The CDR3 runs to 19 residues. CDR1 is MGHRA, CDR2 YSYEKL, per germline. CDR3 sequence: CASSQDAEQGVSGANVLTF. CDR3 DNA sequence: TGCGCCAGCAGCCAAGATGCGGAACAGGGAGTCTCTGGGGCCAACGTCCTGACTTTC.

The J gene is TRBJ2-7, the V gene TRBV6-9, with TRBD2 matching over 7 bases. The CDR3 has 16 residues. The germline V gene has CDR1 MNHGY and CDR2 SVAAGI. Unmatched junction bases numbered 11, after V lost 3 bases and J lost 3 bases. The CDR3 region has the DNA TGTGCCAGCAGTTACCTCGGGCACGGCGGGGGCTACGAGCAGTACTTC. Protein product: CASSYLGHGGGYEQYF.

This clone is labeled as medium-sized. The V gene is TRBV5-1, the J gene TRBJ1-5, with 8 positions matching TRBD1. Unmatched junction bases numbered 5, after V lost 3 bases and J lost 6 bases. The germline CDR1 and CDR2 sequences are SGHRS and YFSETQ. The length of the CDR3 is 14 residues. CDR3 nucleotides: TGCGCCAGCAGCTCCTCAGGGGGCGGTCAGCCCCAGCATTTT. It yields the protein CASSSSGGGQPQHF. Filled out from reference TRBV5-1 and TRBJ1-5, the complete variable domain reads KAGVTQTPRYLIKTRGQQVTLSCSPISGHRSVSWYQQTPGQGLQFLFEYFSETQRNKGNFPGRFSGRQFSNSRSEMNVSTLELGDSALYLCASSSSGGGQPQHFGDGTRLSIL.

This clone is categorized as medium-sized. The chain employs TRBV5-1 and TRBJ2-1; a weak D match, TRBD1 (7 bases). Trimming stripped 4 bases from V and 7 bases from J, with 18 bases between. CDR1 SGHRS and CDR2 YFSETQ come from the germline V gene. CDR3 length: 15 residues. CDR3 sequence reads: CASSLFDRDWNEQFF. The CDR3, as DNA: TGCGCCAGCAGCCTATTCGACAGGGACTGGAATGAGCAGTTCTTC.

This clone occurred a few times. This sequence joins TRBV11-1 and TRBJ2-7; 7 positions match TRBD1. The CDR3 sequence is 15 residues long. Trimming took 1 base from V and 7 from J; bases not matched to a gene: 10. The germline V gene encodes CDR1 SGHAT and CDR2 FQDESV (reference sequence). This chain's CDR3 is CASSLDSLGGREQYF. As DNA, the CDR3 is TGTGCCAGCAGCTTAGATAGTCTAGGGGGCAGGGAGCAGTACTTC. The variable domain in full, with the rest retrieved from reference TRBV11-1 and TRBJ2-7, is EAEVAQSPRYKITEKSQAVAFWCDPISGHATLYWYRQILGQGPELLVQFQDESVVDDSQLPKDRFSAERLKGVDSTLKIQPAELGDSAMYLCASSLDSLGGREQYFGPGTRLTVT.

This clone was picked up a small number of times. The same CDR3 arises from other DNA sequences in this sample as well. The rearrangement uses TRBV6-5 and TRBJ1-2; D possibly corresponds to TRBD1 (5 bases). The length of the CDR3 is 13 residues. Looked up from germline, CDR1 is MNHEY and CDR2 is SVGAGI. V was trimmed by 6 bases and J by 4 bases, leaving 12 bases between them. The CDR3 sequence is CASSRGGIYGYTF. The CDR3 DNA is TGTGCCAGCAGCCGGGGGGGTATCTATGGCTACACCTTC.

The rearrangement links TRBV10-3 to TRBJ2-1; possible D gene TRBD2, 7 bases. The ends were cut back, 2 bases at V and 6 bases at J, with 17 bases in the middle. The germline CDR1 and CDR2 sequences are ENHRY and SYGVKD. The CDR3 has 16 residues. CDR3 protein: CAISERGGLSSNEQFF. DNA for the CDR3: TGTGCCATCAGTGAGAGGGGGGGACTATCAAGCAATGAGCAGTTCTTC.

The chain couples TRBV6-5 to TRBJ2-2; no clear D gene. Trimming removed 1 base at V and 4 bases at J, with 7 bases between. Per the germline V gene, CDR1 is MNHEY and CDR2 is SVGAGI. This CDR3 is 14 amino acids long. CDR3: CASSYFRTTGELFF. The CDR3 DNA reads as TGTGCCAGCAGTTACTTTAGGACCACCGGGGAGCTGTTTTTT.

This clone turned up a few times. The chain has TRBV9 and TRBJ2-5, with D perhaps TRBD2 (6 bases). CDR1 is SGDLS and CDR2 is YYNGEE in the germline V gene. V was shortened by 2 bases and J by 5 bases, with 19 bases between the two germline ends. This CDR3 contains 16 residues. The DNA for the CDR3 is TGTGCCAGCAGCGTCTCCGTTGGGGACTTGGGGGAGACCCAGTACTTC. Protein product: CASSVSVGDLGETQYF.

This clone was picked up a small number of times. The V gene is TRBV5-6, the J gene TRBJ2-2, with 15 bases fitting TRBD2. V gave up 6 bases and J gave up 2 bases; unmatched junction bases: 5. Germline CDR1 SGHDT, CDR2 YYEEEE. The CDR3 is made up of 17 amino acids. The DNA for the CDR3 is TGTGCCAGCAATGGGGGACTAGCGGGAGGAAACACCGGGGAGCTGTTTTTT. Its translation: CASNGGLAGGNTGELFF.

The chain couples TRBV11-2 to TRBJ2-4; the D is unclear. The germline V and J ends were trimmed by 5 bases and 3 bases, with 14 bases remaining between them. Germline CDR1 is SGHAT and CDR2 is FQNNGV. This CDR3 is built from 15 residues. CDR3 nucleotide sequence: TGTGCCAGCAGCCGAAATAGGGCAGTCAAAAACATTCAGTACTTC. Translating it yields CASSRNRAVKNIQYF.

In its sample, this clone was seen once. The rearrangement uses TRBV7-8 and TRBJ2-6; D not certain. The CDR3 runs 16 residues. The V and J ends lost 2 bases and 4 bases respectively, with 12 bases between them. The germline V gene has CDR1 SGHVS and CDR2 FQNEAQ. CDR3 sequence reads: CASSLFSFVGANVLTF. The CDR3, as DNA: TGTGCCAGCAGCTTATTCAGTTTTGTGGGGGCCAACGTCCTGACTTTC.